What follows describes a single T cell receptor (beta chain). The antigen is unknown. These data belong to a study of T-cell reconstitution after alpha-beta-depleted transplantation in children. Notes on the study in general: T-cell counts and diversity were attributed mostly to newly produced T cells one year after transplant. There were reportedly several hundred expanded graft clones from which alpha-beta T cells came about two months after transplant. Where some patients showed high TCRbeta diversity at day 60, it came from recipient T cells and thymic progenitors that had survived.

Preparation of the TCRbeta library involved a method that used unique molecular identifiers. TCRdb processed the PCR reads anew with MiXCR; each CDR3 protein has one entry. The sample lists about 240,000 distinct CDR3 sequences, roughly 24% occurring once. This CDR3 is built from 12 residues. CDR1 DFQATT and CDR2 SNEGSKA come from the germline V gene (reference sequence). The source material was PBMCs, sampled before TCRalphabeta/CD19-depleted stem cell transplant. This clonotype was obtained from a girl aged 2-15 years with Fanconi anemia, due to receive a stem cell transplant. The chain combines TRBV20-1 with TRBJ2-3; a weak D match, TRBD1 (5 bases). CDR3 DNA sequence: TGCAGCAGGGAAGATAGCACAGATACGCAGTATTTT. It translates to CSREDSTDTQYF.